This T cell receptor (beta chain) was identified during a study of Ad26.COV2.S vaccination and SARS-CoV-2 variants. The overall study: The donor participated in the COV1001 trial, in its Ad26.COV2.S arm. Donor got 5x10^10 or 1x10^11 viral particles of Ad26.COV2.S.

Using immunoSEQ multiplex PCR, the repertoire was profiled, and TCRdb retains in-frame clones only, with some absent. The repertoire has 200,000 to 250,000 clones, roughly 88% of them found once; the top ten carry around 11%. This clone was seen once. V lost 3 bases, J lost 4 bases, and 9 bases stayed unmatched. The CDR3 runs to 17 residues. Germline V gene sequence: CDR1 MGHDK, CDR2 SYGVNS. Treatment of the sample: roughly 19 received Ad26.COV2.S at low or high dose, single or two shots; about 5 received placebo; per-sample allocation not given. The study sampled participants on day 63 after the first vaccine or placebo injection. The sample came from a Boston adult aged 18-55 years.

Source: peripheral blood, taken in a trial of Ad26.COV2.S vaccine versus placebo. The clonotype originates from a person aged 18-60 years who received the Ad26.COV2.S COVID-19 vaccine or a placebo. This chain links TRBV25-1 with TRBJ2-6; 7 positions agree with TRBD2. The CDR3 loop reads CASSDEREGPGANVLTF. The DNA for the CDR3 is TGTGCCAGCAGTGATGAGAGGGAGGGGCCAGGGGCCAACGTCCTGACTTTC.